The rows below give T cell receptor beta chains drawn from one sample of a study of blood T cell repertoires in COVID-19. Produced via immunoSEQ multiplex PCR; TCRdb's table is partial and in-frame only. The sample lists about 160,000 clones, roughly 81% occurring once. Sequenced sample: peripheral blood. The receptor source for this set is a woman aged 60-75 years with COVID-19, enrolled during active disease. Each CDR3 is given with its conserved first and last residue. A D gene is named only where the DNA matches it firmly. Clone sizes are given selectively: once, few, many, or a class where the clone is expanded.

clone_size	d_call	v_call	j_call	cdr3_nt	cdr3_aa
.	TRBD2	TRBV11-2	TRBJ2-2	TGTGCCAGCAGCGACCCGGGACTAGCGGGAGGGTCCGGGGAGCTGTTTTTT	CASSDPGLAGGSGELFF
.	TRBD1	TRBV5-1	TRBJ1-2	TGCGCCAGCAGCTCAGGGGGTCTATGGGGCTACACCTTC	CASSSGGLWGYTF
.	.	TRBV7-3	TRBJ1-1	TGTGCCAGCAGCTCAGGACAGCCGAACACTGAAGCTTTCTTT	CASSSGQPNTEAFF
once	TRBD1	TRBV6-2/TRBV6-3	TRBJ1-1	TGTGCCAGCAGTCGCCCGGGACAGGGGAAGAACACTGAAGCTTTCTTT	CASSRPGQGKNTEAFF
.	.	TRBV25-1	TRBJ2-5	TGTGCCAGCAAAGGACAGCAAGAGACCCAGTACTTC	CASKGQQETQYF
.	.	TRBV11-2	TRBJ1-1	TGTGCCAGCAGCTTAACCGGGCAGGGAACTGAAGCTTTCTTT	CASSLTGQGTEAFF
.	.	TRBV6-4	TRBJ2-1	TGTGCCAGCAGTGTGGGCGGGAACTACAATGAGCAGTTCTTC	CASSVGGNYNEQFF
.	TRBD2	TRBV5-1	TRBJ2-2	TGCGCCAGCAGCTTGCAGCGGGGAGACACCGGGGAGCTGTTTTTT	CASSLQRGDTGELFF
.	.	TRBV6-5	TRBJ1-2	TGTGCCAGCAGTTACGGCGGGGACTATGGCTACACCTTC	CASSYGGDYGYTF
.	.	TRBV6-5	TRBJ1-3	TGTGCCAGCAGCACAAGACAGGTTGGAAACACCATATATTTT	CASSTRQVGNTIYF
.	TRBD1	TRBV6-5	TRBJ1-5	TGTGCCAGCAGTTGGGGGACAGGGGGGGAGCCCCAGCATTTT	CASSWGTGGEPQHF
.	.	TRBV12-3/TRBV12-4	TRBJ2-2	TGTGCCAGCGGGGCCCGTGTCACCGGGGAGCTGTTTTTT	CASGARVTGELFF
.	.	TRBV27	TRBJ1-5	TGTGCCAGCAGTTCGCGGGGGGGGTATCAGCCCCAGCATTTT	CASSSRGGYQPQHF
once	TRBD1	TRBV5-4	TRBJ2-1	TGTGCCAGCACTCCGGGACAGACGTACTACAATGAGCAGTTCTTC	CASTPGQTYYNEQFF
.	.	TRBV24-1	TRBJ2-2	TGTGCCACCAGTGATTTCACAACCGGGGAGCTGTTTTTT	CATSDFTTGELFF
.	.	TRBV6-5	TRBJ1-1	TGTGCCAGCAGTTACTCGGGCCCTGCCACTGAAGCTTTCTTT	CASSYSGPATEAFF
few	.	TRBV7-9	TRBJ1-6	TGTGCCAGCAGCCCCGAGAGGGGGTCACCCCTCCACTTT	CASSPERGSPLHF
.	TRBD1	TRBV3-1/TRBV3-2	TRBJ1-1	TGTGCCAGCAGCCAAGGACAGGGAAACACTGAAGCTTTCTTT	CASSQGQGNTEAFF
.	TRBD1	TRBV7-9	TRBJ1-4	TGTGCCAGCAGCTTGGGACAGCTTAATGAAAAACTGTTTTTT	CASSLGQLNEKLFF
.	.	TRBV5-1	TRBJ1-1	TGCGCCAGCAGCTTGGGAAAGAACAGGGACACTGAAGCTTTCTTT	CASSLGKNRDTEAFF
.	.	TRBV5-1	TRBJ2-3	TGCGCCAGCAGCTTGGGACTACCAGATACGCAGTATTTT	CASSLGLPDTQYF
.	.	TRBV7-9	TRBJ2-3	TGTGCCAGCAGCTTAGGTTTCGCAGATACGCAGTATTTT	CASSLGFADTQYF
.	.	TRBV19	TRBJ1-2	TGTGCCAGTAGTAAGCCGGGCGGACTGGAGGGCTACACCTTC	CASSKPGGLEGYTF
.	.	TRBV5-1	TRBJ2-3	TGCGCCAGCAGCCTAGGCACCGGAGGGTCGCAGTATTTT	CASSLGTGGSQYF
many	TRBD1	TRBV24-1	TRBJ2-5	TGTGCCACCAGTGATTTCGGGACAGGGGGTCTCCAAGAGACCCAGTACTTC	CATSDFGTGGLQETQYF
once	TRBD1	TRBV6-5	TRBJ2-1	TGTGCCAGCCTAACAGGGGTCGGTGAGCAGTTCTTC	CASLTGVGEQFF
.	.	TRBV18	TRBJ2-5	TGTGCCAGCTCCGCGGGACTTCAAGAGACCCAGTACTTC	CASSAGLQETQYF
.	TRBD2	TRBV6-6	TRBJ2-7	TGTGCCAGCAGTTACGAGACTAGCGGGAGAAACGGCGAGCAGTACTTC	CASSYETSGRNGEQYF
.	TRBD1	TRBV6-5	TRBJ2-2	TGTGCCAGCAGTCAGCGACAGGGCGGGACCGGGGAGCTGTTTTTT	CASSQRQGGTGELFF
.	TRBD1	TRBV3-1/TRBV3-2	TRBJ1-1	TGTGCCAGCAGCCAGGATACCGGGACAGGGGAGCGAGCTTTCTTT	CASSQDTGTGERAFF
.	TRBD1	TRBV19	TRBJ2-2	TGTGCCAGTAGTATAGGAGGCAGGGGGCAAAGCGGGGAGCTGTTTTTT	CASSIGGRGQSGELFF
.	.	TRBV19	TRBJ1-5	TGTGCCAGTAGTATAGCCCTCCGACTTGGAAGAAGCAATCAGCCCCAGCATTTT	CASSIALRLGRSNQPQHF
.	.	TRBV7-3	TRBJ2-7	TGTGCCAGCAGCTTCGGACAGTTCTACGAGCAGTACTTC	CASSFGQFYEQYF
.	.	TRBV5-1	TRBJ1-1	TGCGCCAGCAGCTTGGTGGCAGACACTGAAGCTTTCTTT	CASSLVADTEAFF
.	.	TRBV11-3	TRBJ1-4	TGTGCCAGCAGCGTCGACAGGAATGAAAAACTGTTTTTT	CASSVDRNEKLFF
.	TRBD2	TRBV7-3	TRBJ2-2	TGTGCCAGCAGCCCACTAGCGGGGGGCCTGAACACCGGGGAGCTGTTTTTT	CASSPLAGGLNTGELFF
.	TRBD1	TRBV7-6	TRBJ2-3	TGTGCCAGCAGCCCCCGGGACAGAAACACAGATACGCAGTATTTT	CASSPRDRNTDTQYF
.	TRBD2	TRBV28	TRBJ2-1	TGTGCCAGCAACCCTGTGGCCCTAGCGGGAAAGAATGAGCAGTTCTTC	CASNPVALAGKNEQFF
.	.	TRBV6-5	TRBJ2-5	TGTGCCAGCAGCCAAAGCGGGTGGGAGACCCAGTACTTC	CASSQSGWETQYF
few	TRBD2	TRBV5-1	TRBJ2-2	TGCGCCAGCAGCTTGGATGGCGGGAGGGCCTCCGGGGAGCTGTTTTTT	CASSLDGGRASGELFF
few	TRBD1	TRBV3-1/TRBV3-2	TRBJ2-4	TGTGCCAGCAGCCCGTCCCGGGACAGGGGGCGTGTAGCCAAAAACATTCAGTACTTC	CASSPSRDRGRVAKNIQYF
.	TRBD1	TRBV3-1/TRBV3-2	TRBJ1-1	TGTGCCAGCAGCCGCCGGACAGGGTTGTTCGCGACCCTCGGGGGTGCTTTCTTT	CASSRRTGLFATLGGAFF
.	.	TRBV3-1/TRBV3-2	TRBJ1-1	TGTGCCAGCAGCCTAAAAGGGGCGAACACTGAAGCTTTCTTT	CASSLKGANTEAFF
.	.	TRBV7-2	TRBJ1-2	TGTGCCAGCAGCTTAAAGGCAGGGGAAAACTATGGCTACACCTTC	CASSLKAGENYGYTF